This T cell receptor beta chain was sequenced in a study of shared clonotypes between healthy human individuals. Sorted-subset replicate PCR reactions contained approximately 190 ng DNA, corresponding to about 30,000 T cell genomes. Profiled with immunoSEQ multiplex PCR; TCRdb holds only in-frame clones, not every one. This table holds 1,500,000 or so clones, around 97% found once. This clone was recorded only once. The receptor was derived from a man aged 25 to 40 in good health. Sequencing was done on a sample of naive CD4+ T cells sorted from blood. The subset denotes: CD45RA+ positively selected.

CDR3 sequence (DNA): TGCGCCAGCAGCTCCCTACAGGGATTCTACGAGCAGTACTTC. This gives the protein CASSSLQGFYEQYF. The chain carries TRBV5-1 and TRBJ2-7; possibly TRBD1 for D (6 bases). V was clipped by 3 bases and J by 3 bases, with 13 bases between them. Germline lookup yields CDR1 SGHRS and CDR2 YFSETQ. The CDR3 has 14 residues.